This T cell receptor beta chain originates from a study of shared clonotypes between healthy human individuals. Sequenced by immunoSEQ multiplex PCR; TCRdb stores in-frame clones only, minus some. This sample has over a million clones, with 75% to 85% found just once. This clone has only a few counts. In germline, CDR1 is GTSNPN, CDR2 SVGIG (reference sequence). V was pared by 0 bases and J by 6 bases, with 12 bases between. CDR3 size: 14 residues. The J gene is TRBJ2-4, the V gene TRBV30, with D unclear. The source of this sequence is a man aged 18 to 29 in good health. Some clones in this sample may be carry-over from other donors' samples. Sequencing input: memory CD4+ T cells from PBMCs. Subset denoted: CD45RA-negative fraction. In DNA form, the CDR3 reads TGTGCCTGGAGTGTACAAGGTTCGGGAAACATTCAGTACTTC. This sequence encodes CAWSVQGSGNIQYF.